Described below is a single T cell receptor beta chain sequence and its context. This CDR3 has 15 residues. The V gene end was trimmed by 4 bases and the J gene end by 7 bases; junction bases not matched to a gene: 13. From germline, CDR1 is SGHNT and CDR2 YYREEE (reference sequence). The sample comes from a study of cytomegalovirus exposure and HLA in healthy donors. PCR primers comprised 60 Vbeta and 13 Jbeta primers. Profiled with immunoSEQ multiplex PCR; TCRdb holds only in-frame clones, not every one. Of approximately 140,000 clones listed, over 60% are singletons. The rearrangement links TRBV5-4 to TRBJ1-2; 7 bases fit TRBD1. This receptor was obtained from a woman aged 55-69 years in good health and CMV-seronegative. The sample was PBMCs. The DNA of the CDR3 is TGTGCCAGCAGCAATATCGGACAGGAGGGGTTTGGCTACACCTTC. Translating gives CASSNIGQEGFGYTF.